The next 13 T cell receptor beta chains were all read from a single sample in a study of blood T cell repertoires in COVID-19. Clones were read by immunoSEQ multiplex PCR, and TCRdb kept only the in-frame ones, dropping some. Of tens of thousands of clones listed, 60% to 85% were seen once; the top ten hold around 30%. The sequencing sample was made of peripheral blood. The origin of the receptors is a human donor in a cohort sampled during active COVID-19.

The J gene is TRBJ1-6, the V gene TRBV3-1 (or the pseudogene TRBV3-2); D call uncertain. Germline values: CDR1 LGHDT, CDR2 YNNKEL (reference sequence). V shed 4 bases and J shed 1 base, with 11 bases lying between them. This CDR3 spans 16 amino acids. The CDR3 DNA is TGTGCCAGCAGCCTGAATTCGAGGTCCTATAATTCACCCCTCCACTTT. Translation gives CASSLNSRSYNSPLHF.

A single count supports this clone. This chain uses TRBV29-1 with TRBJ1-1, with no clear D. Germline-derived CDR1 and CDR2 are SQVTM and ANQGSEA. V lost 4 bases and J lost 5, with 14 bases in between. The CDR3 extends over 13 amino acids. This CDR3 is CSVGLGSGTEAFF. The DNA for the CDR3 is TGCAGCGTTGGATTAGGGAGTGGGACTGAAGCTTTCTTT.

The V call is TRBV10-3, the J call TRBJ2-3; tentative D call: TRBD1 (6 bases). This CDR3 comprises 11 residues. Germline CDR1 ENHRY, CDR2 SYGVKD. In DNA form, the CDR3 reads TGTAGGGCAGGGGGCACAGATACGCAGTATTTT. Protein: CRAGGTDTQYF.

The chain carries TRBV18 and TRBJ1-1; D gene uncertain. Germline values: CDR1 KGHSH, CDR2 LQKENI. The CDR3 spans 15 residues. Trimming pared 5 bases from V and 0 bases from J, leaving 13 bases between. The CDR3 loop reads CASSSGQTMNTEAFF. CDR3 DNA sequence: TGTGCCAGCTCAAGCGGGCAGACCATGAACACTGAAGCTTTCTTT.

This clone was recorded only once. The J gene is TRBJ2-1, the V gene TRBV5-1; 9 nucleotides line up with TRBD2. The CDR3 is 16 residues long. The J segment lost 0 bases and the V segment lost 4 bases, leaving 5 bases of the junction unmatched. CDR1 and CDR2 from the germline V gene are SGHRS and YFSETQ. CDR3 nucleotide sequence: TGCGCCAGCAGCCGTAGCGGGAGAGACTCCTACAATGAGCAGTTCTTC. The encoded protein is CASSRSGRDSYNEQFF.

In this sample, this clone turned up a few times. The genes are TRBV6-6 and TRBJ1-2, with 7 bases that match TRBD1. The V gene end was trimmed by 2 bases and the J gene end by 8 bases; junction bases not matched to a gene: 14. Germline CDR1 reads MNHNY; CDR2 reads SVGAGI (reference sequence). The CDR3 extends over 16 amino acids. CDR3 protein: CASSYDRGTARGGYTF. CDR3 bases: TGTGCCAGCAGTTACGATCGTGGGACAGCGAGAGGGGGCTACACCTTC.

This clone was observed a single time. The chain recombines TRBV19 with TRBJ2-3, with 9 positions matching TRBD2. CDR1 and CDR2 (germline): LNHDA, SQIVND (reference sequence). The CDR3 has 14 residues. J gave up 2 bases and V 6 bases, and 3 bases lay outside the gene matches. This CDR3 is CASRRLAVTDTQYF. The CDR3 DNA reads TGTGCCAGTAGGCGACTAGCGGTCACAGATACGCAGTATTTT.

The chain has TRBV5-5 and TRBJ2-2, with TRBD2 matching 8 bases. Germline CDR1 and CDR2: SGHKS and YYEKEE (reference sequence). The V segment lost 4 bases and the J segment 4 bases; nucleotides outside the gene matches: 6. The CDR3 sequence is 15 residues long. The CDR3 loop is CASSPRLALTGELFF. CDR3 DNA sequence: TGTGCCAGCAGCCCTAGACTAGCGCTCACCGGGGAGCTGTTTTTT.

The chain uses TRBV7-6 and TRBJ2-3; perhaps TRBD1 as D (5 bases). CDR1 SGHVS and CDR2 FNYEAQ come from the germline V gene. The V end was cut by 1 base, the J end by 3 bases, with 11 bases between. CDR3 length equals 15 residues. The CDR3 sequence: CASSLGRVGTDTQYF. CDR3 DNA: TGTGCCAGCAGCTTAGGCAGGGTTGGAACAGATACGCAGTATTTT.

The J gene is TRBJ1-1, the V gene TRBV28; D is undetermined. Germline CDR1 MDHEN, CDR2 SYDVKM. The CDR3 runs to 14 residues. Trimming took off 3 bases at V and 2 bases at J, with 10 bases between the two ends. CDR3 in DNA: TGTGCCAGCAGTTTCAGGCGTATTAACACTGAAGCTTTCTTT. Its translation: CASSFRRINTEAFF.

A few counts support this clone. CDR3 residues: CASSPFFAAPTYNEQFF. The CDR3 nucleotides read TGTGCCAGCAGCCCGTTTTTCGCCGCCCCGACTTACAATGAGCAGTTCTTC. The chain employs TRBV7-9 and TRBJ2-1; D unclear. This CDR3 region has 17 residues. Germline CDR1 is SEHNR and CDR2 is FQNEAQ (reference sequence). V lost 5 bases and J 4 bases, leaving 21 bases between the germline ends.

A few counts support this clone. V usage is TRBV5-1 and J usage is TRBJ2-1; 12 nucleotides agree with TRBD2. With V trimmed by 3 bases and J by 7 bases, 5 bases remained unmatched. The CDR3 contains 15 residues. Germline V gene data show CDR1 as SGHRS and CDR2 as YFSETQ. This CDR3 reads CASSSTSGSINEQFF. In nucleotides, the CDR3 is TGCGCCAGCAGCTCGACTAGCGGGAGTATAAATGAGCAGTTCTTC.

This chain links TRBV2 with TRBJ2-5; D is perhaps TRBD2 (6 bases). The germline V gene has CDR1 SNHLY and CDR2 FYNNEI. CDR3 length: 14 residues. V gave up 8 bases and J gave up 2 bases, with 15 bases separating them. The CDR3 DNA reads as TGTGCCAGCCAGTCATCTAGCGTACAAGAGACCCAGTACTTC. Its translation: CASQSSSVQETQYF.